This is a list of T cell receptor beta chains from one sample in a study of blood T cell repertoires in COVID-19. Sequencing was performed with immunoSEQ multiplex PCR; in TCRdb, only in-frame clones are kept and a portion is missing. The table shows 150,000 to 190,000 clones, with about 80% occurring only once. What was sequenced was peripheral blood. Receptors were obtained from a man between 60 and 70 years old with acute or convalescent COVID-19. The CDR3 runs from the conserved cysteine through the conserved F or W. A D gene is named only where the DNA matches it firmly. Part of the rows lack a size; the others show once, few, many or a class for expanded clones.

D,size,length,V,J,DNA,CDR3
TRBD1,.,15,TRBV5-1,TRBJ1-1,TGCGCCAGCAGCCCCCGGACAGGGAAAGAGGCTGAAGCTTTCTTT,CASSPRTGKEAEAFF
.,once,13,TRBV6-4,TRBJ2-1,TGTGCCAGCAGTGCGGGGTGGGGCAATGAGCAGTTCTTC,CASSAGWGNEQFF
TRBD2,.,15,TRBV6-2/TRBV6-3,TRBJ2-1,TGTGCCAGCAGTTACGAAGCGGGGGCCTACAATGAGCAGTTCTTC,CASSYEAGAYNEQFF
.,.,13,TRBV12-3/TRBV12-4,TRBJ1-1,TGTGCCAGCAGCCCCAGCGGGGGCAGGGAAGCTTTCTTT,CASSPSGGREAFF
.,.,14,TRBV19,TRBJ2-1,TGTGCCAGTAGTATCGCCCCAGGGAACAATGAGCAGTTCTTC,CASSIAPGNNEQFF
.,.,13,TRBV6-5,TRBJ1-2,TGTGCCAGCAGTTACTCGACGGGAAACGGCTACACCTTC,CASSYSTGNGYTF
TRBD2,.,15,TRBV7-3,TRBJ2-1,TGTGCCAGCAGCGACCCCGGGGGGTGGAACCGGGAGCAGTTCTTC,CASSDPGGWNREQFF
.,.,17,TRBV5-1,TRBJ2-3,TGCGCCAGCAGCTTGGCCGTGAGGACCGACTACACAGATACGCAGTATTTT,CASSLAVRTDYTDTQYF
.,.,15,TRBV19,TRBJ1-2,TGTGCCAGTAGTATCCTGGTCCGGGAGGGAGATGGCTACACCTTC,CASSILVREGDGYTF
.,.,12,TRBV19,TRBJ2-3,TGTGCCAGTAGCCGGCTCGGGAATACGCAGTATTTT,CASSRLGNTQYF
.,.,11,TRBV28,TRBJ2-5,TGTGCCAGCAGCGCAGAAGAGACCCAGTACTTC,CASSAEETQYF
.,.,15,TRBV9,TRBJ1-3,TGTGCCAGCAGCCCCCGGAGGGGCTTTGGAAACACCATATATTTT,CASSPRRGFGNTIYF
TRBD1,once,15,TRBV28,TRBJ2-5,TGTGCCAGCAGTCCCGGGACAGGGGGCCAAGAGACCCAGTACTTC,CASSPGTGGQETQYF
TRBD1,.,14,TRBV29-1,TRBJ1-2,TGCAGCGTCGACGTTACAGGGGGCTCTTATGGCTACACCTTC,CSVDVTGGSYGYTF
.,few,16,TRBV5-1,TRBJ2-2,TGCGCCAGCAGCCTCGTAGGACAGTCGTTCACCGGGGAGCTGTTTTTT,CASSLVGQSFTGELFF
.,.,13,TRBV9,TRBJ1-1,TGTGCCAGCAGCGGAGCTATGGGGGGTGAAGCTTTCTTT,CASSGAMGGEAFF
.,.,12,TRBV11-2,TRBJ2-3,TGTGCCAGCAGCTTAGGGACAGTGGCGCAGTATTTT,CASSLGTVAQYF
.,.,14,TRBV5-1,TRBJ2-2,TGCGCCAGCAGCTTGGAGCCCTATATCGGGGAGCTGTTTTTT,CASSLEPYIGELFF
TRBD1,.,15,TRBV4-1,TRBJ1-2,TGCGCCAGCAGCCATCACCGGGACAGGGAGAATGGCTACACCTTC,CASSHHRDRENGYTF
TRBD1,once,12,TRBV28,TRBJ1-4,TGTGCCAGCAGGGACAGGGGTCGAAAACTGTTTTTT,CASRDRGRKLFF
TRBD1,.,14,TRBV3-1/TRBV3-2,TRBJ1-1,TGTGCCAGCAGCCAGGGGACAGGGTACACTGAAGCTTTCTTT,CASSQGTGYTEAFF
.,.,16,TRBV4-3,TRBJ2-1,TGCGCCAGCAGCCAAGAGCCGGATCCTCGGGGTAATGAGCAGTTCTTC,CASSQEPDPRGNEQFF
.,.,13,TRBV7-2,TRBJ2-3,TGTGCCAGCAGCTTATCTAGTCTCGATACGCAGTATTTT,CASSLSSLDTQYF
TRBD2,.,14,TRBV5-4,TRBJ2-1,TGTGCCAGCAGCTTGCGCGGGAGCAGCGATGAGCAGTTCTTC,CASSLRGSSDEQFF
TRBD1,.,18,TRBV3-1/TRBV3-2,TRBJ1-1,TGTGCCAGCAGCCAATTACCGGGACAGAGCCGAATGAACACTGAAGCTTTCTTT,CASSQLPGQSRMNTEAFF
.,.,13,TRBV2,TRBJ1-2,TGTGCGGGCCGGCCAGCTGGTGTAGAGGGCTACACCTTC,CAGRPAGVEGYTF
TRBD1,.,14,TRBV10-2,TRBJ1-5,TGCGCCAGCAGGCCCGGGACAGCGAATCAGCCCCAGCATTTT,CASRPGTANQPQHF
.,.,15,TRBV4-2,TRBJ1-5,TGTGCCAGCAGCCAAGATCGATCTCGGAATCAGCCCCAGCATTTT,CASSQDRSRNQPQHF
.,.,14,TRBV19,TRBJ1-3,TGTGCCAGTAGTTCCGGACAGTCTGGAAACACCATATATTTT,CASSSGQSGNTIYF
.,.,12,TRBV6-6,TRBJ2-7,TGTGCCAGCAGCCGAGGGGGGTACGAGCAGTACTTC,CASSRGGYEQYF
.,.,17,TRBV5-6,TRBJ1-2,TGTGCCAGCAGCCCATCGGGGGGCGCATTGTTGGGCTATGGCTACACCTTC,CASSPSGGALLGYGYTF
.,.,16,TRBV7-9,TRBJ2-3,TGTGCCAGCAGCTTAAACAAGGGGATTGCGACAGATACGCAGTATTTT,CASSLNKGIATDTQYF
.,.,13,TRBV19,TRBJ1-1,TGTGCCAGTAGCGATACAGGGTTCACTGAAGCTTTCTTT,CASSDTGFTEAFF
TRBD2,.,16,TRBV19,TRBJ2-5,TGTGCCAGTAGTATCGGGACTAGCGGCATTCAAGAGACCCAGTACTTC,CASSIGTSGIQETQYF
TRBD2,.,15,TRBV5-4,TRBJ2-5,TGTGCCAGCAGCGTCGGACTAGCGGCTCAAGAGACCCAGTACTTC,CASSVGLAAQETQYF
.,.,16,TRBV18,TRBJ1-3,TGTGCCAGCTCACCTGGGGCCTTAGGTTCTGGAAACACCATATATTTT,CASSPGALGSGNTIYF
.,.,16,TRBV27,TRBJ1-5,TGTGCCAGCAGTTCATCAACCACAAGGGGGATGGCGCCCCAGCATTTT,CASSSSTTRGMAPQHF
.,.,15,TRBV4-1,TRBJ2-2,TGCGCCAGCAGCCCAGGGGAGCGTACCACCGGGGAGCTGTTTTTT,CASSPGERTTGELFF
TRBD1,once,13,TRBV7-2,TRBJ1-1,TGTGCCAGCCGGGACAGGGGAACCCCTGAAGCTTTCTTT,CASRDRGTPEAFF
TRBD2,few,18,TRBV9,TRBJ2-1,TGTGCCAGCAGCGCACTCCCCTCTAGCGGTCAGTCCTACAATGAGCAGTTCTTC,CASSALPSSGQSYNEQFF
TRBD2,.,13,TRBV19,TRBJ2-3,TGTGCCAGTAGTTTACTAGCGACAGATACGCAGTATTTT,CASSLLATDTQYF
.,.,12,TRBV24-1,TRBJ2-1,TGTGCCACCAGTGCCGGGTACAATGAGCAGTTCTTC,CATSAGYNEQFF
TRBD2,.,16,TRBV9,TRBJ2-1,TGTGCCAGCAGCGTAGCTTATAGCGGGACCCACAATGAGCAGTTCTTC,CASSVAYSGTHNEQFF
TRBD1,.,15,TRBV6-2/TRBV6-3,TRBJ1-2,TGTGCCAGCAGTTACGGCGGGACAGGTAGCTATGGCTACACCTTC,CASSYGGTGSYGYTF
.,.,13,TRBV29-1,TRBJ2-7,TGCAGCGTGTTGAGGCAGGGCCAGGCCGAGCAGTACTTC,CSVLRQGQAEQYF
TRBD1,once,15,TRBV9,TRBJ1-2,TGTGCCAGCAGCCAGGGGACAGGGGGTAACTATGGCTACACCTTC,CASSQGTGGNYGYTF
TRBD2,.,17,TRBV5-1,TRBJ2-5,TGCGCCAGCAGCTTGGTACCCCTAGCGGGAGGGGGAGAGACCCAGTACTTC,CASSLVPLAGGGETQYF
TRBD2,.,16,TRBV30,TRBJ2-1,TGTGCCTGGAGTGTACCGAGCGGGAGGGCCAGGAATGAGCAGTTCTTC,CAWSVPSGRARNEQFF